Below, 5 T cell receptor beta chains from the same sample are listed, as sequenced in a study of blood T cells in healthy people across ages. A second PCR, run for about 7 to 11 cycles, used a sample-barcoded 5' primer plus a J-beta primer mix. One entry per CDR3 protein results from TCRdb running MiXCR on the 5' RACE reads. The sample carries 850,000 to 1,100,000 distinct CDR3 sequences, approximately 38% recorded once. Specimen: blood. These TCRs come from a man aged 18 to 30 in good health.

This chain uses TRBV10-3 with TRBJ1-1; 7 nucleotides agree with TRBD1. Trimming took 4 bases from V and 10 from J; bases not matched to a gene: 3. Germline CDR1 reads ENHRY; CDR2 reads SYGVKD. The CDR3 totals 11 residues. CDR3 coding DNA: TGTGCCATCAGTGGGGACAGTGGAGCTTTCTTT. Its protein product is CAISGDSGAFF.

This clonotype was recorded many times. The rearrangement joins TRBV3-1 to TRBJ2-7; no clear D gene. The CDR3 extends over 13 amino acids. V was pared by 1 base and J by 2 bases, with 6 bases between. Germline CDR1 reads LGHDT; CDR2 reads YNNKEL (reference sequence). CDR3 nucleotides: TGTGCCAGCAGCCAAGGTCGGGCCTACGAGCAGTACTTC. Amino acids: CASSQGRAYEQYF.

This clonotype was detected only a few times. The rearrangement links TRBV4-1 to TRBJ2-7; D is possibly TRBD1 (5 bases). The V gene lost 0 bases and the J gene lost 3 bases, with 9 bases spanning the gap. The CDR3 totals 14 residues. The germline CDR1 and CDR2 sequences are MGHRA and YSYEKL. The chain's CDR3 is CASSQEGVGYEQYF. In nucleotides, the CDR3 is TGCGCCAGCAGCCAAGAAGGGGTGGGCTACGAGCAGTACTTC.

The chain is built from TRBV7-2 and TRBJ2-2; 11 positions agree with TRBD1. The CDR3 is 16 amino acids. The trim removed 11 bases at V and 0 bases at J, leaving 8 bases unmatched. Germline values: CDR1 SGHTA, CDR2 FQGNSA. The CDR3 loop reads CAGWTGGLSNTGELFF. The CDR3 DNA follows: TGTGCCGGATGGACAGGGGGCCTATCGAACACCGGGGAGCTGTTTTTT.

This clonotype has only a few counts. V is TRBV12-3 or TRBV12-4 and J is TRBJ1-3; the match to TRBD1 covers 7 bases. The J segment lost 4 bases and the V segment lost 10 bases, leaving 16 bases of the junction unmatched. The CDR3 loop spans 16 amino acids. The CDR3 nucleotides are TGTGCCATCACGCTTTCAGGGGGACACCGCGGAAACACCATATATTTT. As protein: CAITLSGGHRGNTIYF.